This T cell receptor (beta chain) comes out of a study of blood T cell repertoires in COVID-19. The CDR3 has 16 amino acids. The V gene end was trimmed by 5 bases and the J gene end by 1 base; junction bases not matched to a gene: 10. The V gene's germline CDR1 is MDHEN and CDR2 SYDVKM. TCRdb keeps only in-frame clones here, not all; method: immunoSEQ multiplex PCR. The profile shows about 270,000 clones, approximately 90% of them singletons. This TCR came from a woman aged 25 to 45 with acute COVID-19. The specimen was PBMCs or T cells enriched from blood (not recorded which). This sequence joins TRBV28 and TRBJ2-7, with 8 bases fitting TRBD1. This chain's CDR3 is CASSRDRGADSYEQYF. In nucleotides, the CDR3 is TGTGCCAGCAGTCGTGACAGGGGAGCGGATTCCTACGAGCAGTACTTC.